This T cell receptor beta chain was obtained from a study of Ad26.COV2.S vaccination and SARS-CoV-2 variants. TCRdb's table, derived via immunoSEQ multiplex PCR, lists solely in-frame clones and lacks some. The sample lists roughly 400,000 clones; 90% were seen once. As to treatment: roughly 20 received Ad26.COV2.S at low or high dose, single or two shots; several received placebo; per-sample allocation not given. At day 63 after the first vaccine or placebo injection, samples were drawn. Germline CDR1 and CDR2: MDHEN and SYDVKM. The CDR3 spans 16 residues. With V trimmed by 6 bases and J by 3 bases, 7 bases remained unmatched.

The TCR sequence derives from a person between 18 and 60 years old who received the Ad26.COV2.S COVID-19 vaccine or a placebo. The source was peripheral blood, collected in a trial of Ad26.COV2.S vaccine versus placebo. The chain has TRBV28 and TRBJ2-3, with 12 bases lining up with TRBD2. The DNA for the CDR3 is TGTGCCAGCAGCCGATCGACTAGCGGGAGAACAGATACGCAGTATTTT. Encoded protein: CASSRSTSGRTDTQYF. Full variable domain (missing parts from reference TRBV28 and TRBJ2-3): DVKVTQSSRYLVKRTGEKVFLECVQDMDHENMFWYRQDPGLGLRLIYFSYDVKMKEKGDIPEGYSVSREKKERFSLILESASTNQTSMYLCASSRSTSGRTDTQYFGPGTRLTVL.